This T cell receptor beta chain was profiled in a study of cytotoxic CD8 clonotypes in ibrutinib-treated CLL. Study observations and caveats: Before falling back toward baseline at progression, clonality had risen at the time of ibrutinib response.

CDR3 length: 17 residues. Trimming cost V 3 bases and J 0 bases, with 15 bases left between them. CDR1 and CDR2 from the germline V gene are KGHSH and LQKENI. The table came from immunoSEQ multiplex PCR; TCRdb's copy has only in-frame clones and leaves some out. This sample has some 150,000 clones, with about 80% found just once. Comments on this clone: Its cognate antigen is unknown.

Here the sequenced sample was PBMCs, taken after 12 months of ibrutinib treatment. The origin of this receptor is a human donor with chronic lymphocytic leukemia. The V call is TRBV18, the J call TRBJ1-3; tentatively, D is TRBD1 (5 bases). CDR3 nucleotide sequence: TGTGCCAGCTCACCGATAGTGGACAAGAACTCTGGAAACACCATATATTTT. This sequence encodes CASSPIVDKNSGNTIYF.